The TCR beta chain described here comes from a study of blood T cell repertoires in COVID-19. Per the original data handling: Reference gene primers were amplified, and this amplification served to estimate nucleated cell counts. The table came from immunoSEQ multiplex PCR; TCRdb's copy has only in-frame clones and leaves some out. V and J calls and clone size come straight from that table; D and trimming were deduced from the DNA. The sample includes about 140,000 clones, around 78% of them seen just once. V lost 4 bases to trimming and J lost 8 bases; unmatched junction nucleotides: 8. Germline CDR1 SGHRS, CDR2 YFSETQ. The CDR3 extends over 15 amino acids.

Sequences were obtained from peripheral blood. The V and J genes are TRBV5-1 and TRBJ1-4, with 10 bases fitting TRBD1. The source of this sequence is a woman of 80 years or more with active or convalescent COVID-19. DNA for the CDR3: TGCGCCAGCAGCCCGTTCGGACAGGGGGACGAAAAACTGTTTTTT. Protein product: CASSPFGQGDEKLFF.